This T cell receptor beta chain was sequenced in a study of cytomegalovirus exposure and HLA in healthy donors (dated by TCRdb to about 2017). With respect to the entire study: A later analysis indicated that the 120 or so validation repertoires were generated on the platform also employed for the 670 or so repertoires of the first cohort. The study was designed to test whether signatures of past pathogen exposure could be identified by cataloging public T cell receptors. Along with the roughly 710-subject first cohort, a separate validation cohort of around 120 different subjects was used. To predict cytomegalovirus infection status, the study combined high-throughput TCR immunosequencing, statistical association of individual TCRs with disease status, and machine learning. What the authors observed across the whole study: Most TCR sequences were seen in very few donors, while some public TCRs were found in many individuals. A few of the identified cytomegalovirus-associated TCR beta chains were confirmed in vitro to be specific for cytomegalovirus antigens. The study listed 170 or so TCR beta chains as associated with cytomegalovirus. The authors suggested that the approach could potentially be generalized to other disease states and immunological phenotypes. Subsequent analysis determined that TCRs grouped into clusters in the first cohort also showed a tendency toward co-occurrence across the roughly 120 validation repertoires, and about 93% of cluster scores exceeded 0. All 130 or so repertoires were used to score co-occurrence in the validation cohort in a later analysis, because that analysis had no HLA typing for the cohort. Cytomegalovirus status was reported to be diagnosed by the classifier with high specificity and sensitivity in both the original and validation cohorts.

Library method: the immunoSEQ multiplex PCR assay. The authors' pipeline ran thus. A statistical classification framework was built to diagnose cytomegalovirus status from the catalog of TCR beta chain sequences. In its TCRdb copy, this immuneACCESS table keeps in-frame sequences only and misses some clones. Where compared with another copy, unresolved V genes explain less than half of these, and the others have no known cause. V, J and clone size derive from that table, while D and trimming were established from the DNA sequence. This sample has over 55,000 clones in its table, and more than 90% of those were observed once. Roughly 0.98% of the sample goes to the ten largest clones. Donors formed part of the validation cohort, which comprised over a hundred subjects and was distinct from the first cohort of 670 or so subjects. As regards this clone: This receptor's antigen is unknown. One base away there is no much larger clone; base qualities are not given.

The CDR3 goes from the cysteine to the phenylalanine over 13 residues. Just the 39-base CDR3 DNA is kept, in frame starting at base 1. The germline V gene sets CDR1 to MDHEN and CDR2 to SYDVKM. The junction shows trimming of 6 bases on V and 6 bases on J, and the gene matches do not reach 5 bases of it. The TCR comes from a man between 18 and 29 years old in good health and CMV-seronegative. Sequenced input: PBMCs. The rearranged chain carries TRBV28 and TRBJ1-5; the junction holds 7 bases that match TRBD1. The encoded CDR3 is CASRDRVGQPQHF. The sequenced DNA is TGTGCCAGCAGAGACAGGGTTGGTCAGCCCCAGCATTTT.